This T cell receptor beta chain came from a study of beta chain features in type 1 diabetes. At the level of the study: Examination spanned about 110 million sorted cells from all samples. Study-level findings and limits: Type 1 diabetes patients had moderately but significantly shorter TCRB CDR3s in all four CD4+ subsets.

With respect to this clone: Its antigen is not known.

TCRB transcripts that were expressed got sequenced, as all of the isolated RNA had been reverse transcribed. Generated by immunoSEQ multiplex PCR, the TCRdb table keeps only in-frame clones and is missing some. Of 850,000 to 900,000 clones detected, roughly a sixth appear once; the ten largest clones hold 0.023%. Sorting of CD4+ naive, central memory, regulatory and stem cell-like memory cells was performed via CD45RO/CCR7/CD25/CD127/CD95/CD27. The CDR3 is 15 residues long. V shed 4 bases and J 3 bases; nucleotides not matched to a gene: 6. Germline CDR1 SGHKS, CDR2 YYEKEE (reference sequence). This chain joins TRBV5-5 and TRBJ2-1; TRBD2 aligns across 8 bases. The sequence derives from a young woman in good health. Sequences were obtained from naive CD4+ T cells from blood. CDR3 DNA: TGTGCCAGCAGCCCCCCGGGACTAGACTACAATGAGCAGTTCTTC. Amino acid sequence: CASSPPGLDYNEQFF.